The sequence of this TCR beta chain was determined in a study of post-analysis software for immune sequencing data. The wider study: Included among the disease courses, which were recorded for the cohort, were relapsing-remitting, secondary progressive and progressive-relapsing multiple sclerosis.

The CDR3 has 17 residues. Germline CDR1 and CDR2: SNHLY and FYNNEI. Trimming took off 1 base at V and 0 bases at J, with 13 bases between the two ends. Findings of the study overall: When compared against controls, multiple sclerosis patients showed significantly lower normalized Chao1 diversity. There were five TRBV segments more frequent in patients than controls, and TRBV5-6, TRBV5-1 and TRBV20-1 were among them.

Comment on this clonotype: Its specificity is unknown.

TCR beta cDNA libraries included unique molecular identifiers. Starting from roughly 1 to 10 million T cells, the study yielded 460,000 or so cDNA molecules. TCRdb re-analysed the PCR reads in MiXCR, keeping a single row per CDR3 protein. Of roughly 600,000 distinct CDR3 sequences in the sample, 44% were seen once. This TCR came from a girl aged 5-17 years with multiple sclerosis. The specimen was blood. This chain connects TRBV2 to TRBJ2-1, with D possibly being TRBD2 (6 bases). In DNA form, the CDR3 reads TGTGCCAGCAGTGAAGGGGCGGGGAGAAGCTCCTACAATGAGCAGTTCTTC. This sequence encodes CASSEGAGRSSYNEQFF.